This T cell receptor (beta chain) was identified during a study of shared clonotypes between healthy human individuals (TCRdb year 2020). Context from the whole study: A couple of women and three men aged 18 to 49 years were included in the cohort. Per donor, three plates each were used for CD4 naive and CD4 memory, two for CD8 naive, and one for CD8 memory. To estimate repertoire size and how much clonotype sharing occurs between individuals, the study deeply sequenced the blood TCR repertoires of several healthy adults. Libraries were prepared and TCR repertoires were sequenced by different laboratories using diverse techniques, in order to increase sequencing depth and limit assay-specific biases. Between about 0.8 and 9.5 billion PBMCs per donor were obtained by leukapheresis.

V is reduced by 9 bases and J by 14 bases, leaving a spacing of 19 bases between them. Based on the germline V gene (reference sequence), the CDR1 and CDR2 sequences are SGHKS and YYEKEE. The cysteine opens and the phenylalanine closes a CDR3 of 11 amino acids. Only the CDR3 DNA stays, 33 bases, in frame from base 1. This clone came up once. Its antigen specificity is not known. Per-nucleotide qualities are absent, and no much larger clonotype sits a single base away. The donors were healthy, HIV-negative adults with no recently reported acute infections or vaccinations. Every donor was a Caucasian adult living in Nashville, Tennessee, USA. Magnetic negative selection was used to enrich CD4+ T cells, after which naive cells were positively selected on CD45RA and the negative fraction became the memory subset. Blood was obtained by leukapheresis, after which PBMCs were separated by Ficoll-Histopaque density gradient centrifugation and cryopreserved in liquid nitrogen vapor phase. Analytical flow cytometry was used to check the purity and quantity of each magnetically sorted T cell population. From each sorted fraction, genomic DNA was isolated and quantified by UV absorbance on a Nanodrop 2000c.

TCR CDR3 regions were amplified from genomic DNA by multiplex PCR using the deep immunoSEQ assay. Extracted genomic DNA from each cell subset was distributed evenly across all wells of several immunoSEQ 96-well plates, and each plate was treated as a replicate. For sorted subsets, each replicate PCR was loaded with 200 ng genomic DNA, equivalent to 25,000 to 35,000 T cell genomes. Purified libraries were measured with a Qubit 3.0 fluorometer, size-checked on a Bioanalyzer 2100, and measured again with the KAPA Library Quantification kit. Every immunoSEQ 96-well plate was sequenced on a dedicated single-read 150-cycle Illumina NextSeq 550 flow cell. The study's processing was this. Because the immunoSEQ output held only junctional sequences and lacked quality scores, the filtering could not match the filtering applied to full-length reads. To assign V/J genes and CDR3, sequences were annotated using PyIR, a Python wrapper for IgBLAST v1.9, with IMGT germline references. Reads were removed for weak V/J assignments (E-value above 1e-6), missing CDR3, stop codons, out-of-frame junctions, or ambiguous translated residues. V3J clonotypes were defined by identical inferred V gene, J gene, and CDR3 amino acid sequence. Percentage overlap between repertoires was calculated by dividing the number of shared unique clonotypes by the size of the smaller repertoire. RTK rarefaction, the Chao1 estimator, and Recon v2.1 estimates of unobserved clonotypes were used to assess repertoire richness. For all TCRbeta clonotypes obtained by the gDNA method from a handful of donors, generation probabilities were computed with OLGA. In TCRdb, the immuneACCESS table is reduced to in-frame sequences with V and J assigned. These tables do not hold every clone; where another copy was compared, an unresolved V gene accounts for under half, and the others remain unexplained. The D gene and trimming were derived from the DNA, and the V and J assignments and clone size from that table. The sample data list some 2,500,000 clones, and 92% of these were observed just once. The top ten clones comprise approximately 0.39% of the sample.

What the study reported, not specific to this receptor: Roughly 5% of naive CD4, approximately 3.7% of naive CD8, 2% to 2.5% of memory CD4, and about 0.4% of memory CD8 clonotypes were shared across four donors. Compared with non-shared clonotypes, the clonotypes found in all four sorted-subset donors had higher generation probabilities. Estimated clonotype richness was generally larger for naive than for memory subsets. Because the study included a small number of donors, the genetic and exposure-history diversity represented was limited. Only blood was sampled, and tissue TCR repertoires likely differ from those in blood. Even with the large sequencing depth, rarefaction of the sorted-subset datasets indicated that sequencing was incomplete. Pairwise subsampling indicated that sequencing depth was expected to affect the degree of clonotype sharing among donors.

The clonotype comes from a man aged 18 to 29 in good health. Some clones in this sample may be carry-over from other donors' samples. The sequencing input was naive CD4+ T cells from PBMCs. Taken with the paper, the label for cell subset or site translates to: CD45RA+ positively selected. The chain is made from TRBV5-5 and TRBJ2-3, with a tentative D gene TRBD2 over 5 matching bases. The CDR3 region has the sequence CATNAGGTSYF. Read as DNA, the sequence is TGTGCCACCAATGCCGGAGGAACGTCGTATTTT.